The clone carrying this T cell receptor (beta chain) came up once. This specimen belongs to a study of blood T cell repertoires in COVID-19. At the level of the study: In each case, the material was cDNA or gDNA derived from T cells, B-cell-depleted T cells, or PBMCs.

Methods used by the authors: The authors estimated nucleated cell counts from reference gene primer amplification. Assay used: immunoSEQ multiplex PCR; TCRdb lists only in-frame clones, some missing. The D gene and trimming were derived from the DNA, and the V and J assignments and clone size from that table. The table shows over 250,000 clones, with 83% occurring only once. V was clipped by 0 bases and J by 4 bases; unmatched bases: 6. Germline V lookup: CDR1 SGHRS, CDR2 YFSETQ. CDR3 length: 16 residues. The sequenced material came from peripheral blood. The origin of this receptor is a woman in her forties or fifties who had recovered from COVID-19. The chain links TRBV5-1 to TRBJ2-2, with TRBD1 matching 7 bases. CDR3 sequence (DNA): TGCGCCAGCAGCTTGGTACAGGGGTTTGGCACCGGGGAGCTGTTTTTT. Protein product: CASSLVQGFGTGELFF. Variable domain in full (rest from reference TRBV5-1 and TRBJ2-2): KAGVTQTPRYLIKTRGQQVTLSCSPISGHRSVSWYQQTPGQGLQFLFEYFSETQRNKGNFPGRFSGRQFSNSRSEMNVSTLELGDSALYLCASSLVQGFGTGELFFGEGSRLTVL.